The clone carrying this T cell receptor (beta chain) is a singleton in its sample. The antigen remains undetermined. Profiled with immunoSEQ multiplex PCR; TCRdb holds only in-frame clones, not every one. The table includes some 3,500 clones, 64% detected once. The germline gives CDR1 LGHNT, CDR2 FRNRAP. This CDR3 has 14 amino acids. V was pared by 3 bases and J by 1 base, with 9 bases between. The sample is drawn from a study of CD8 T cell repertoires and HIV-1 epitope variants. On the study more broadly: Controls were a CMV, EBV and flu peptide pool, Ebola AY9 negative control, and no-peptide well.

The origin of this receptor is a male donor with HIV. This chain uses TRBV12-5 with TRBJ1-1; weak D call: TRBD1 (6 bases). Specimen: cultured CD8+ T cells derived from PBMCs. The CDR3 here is CASGLGGSNTEAFF. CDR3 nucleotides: TGTGCTAGTGGTTTAGGGGGATCGAACACTGAAGCTTTCTTT.